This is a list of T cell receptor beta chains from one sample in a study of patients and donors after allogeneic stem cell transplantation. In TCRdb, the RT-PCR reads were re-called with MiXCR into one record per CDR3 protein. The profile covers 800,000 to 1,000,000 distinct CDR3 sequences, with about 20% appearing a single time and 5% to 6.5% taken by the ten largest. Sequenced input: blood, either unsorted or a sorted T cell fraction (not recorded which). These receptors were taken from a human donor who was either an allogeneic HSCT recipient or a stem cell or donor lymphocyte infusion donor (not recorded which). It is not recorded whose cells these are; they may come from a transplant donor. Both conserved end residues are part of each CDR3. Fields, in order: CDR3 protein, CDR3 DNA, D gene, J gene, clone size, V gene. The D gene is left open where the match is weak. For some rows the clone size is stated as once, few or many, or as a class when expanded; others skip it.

CDR3aa: CASTKAGGEETQYF
CDR3nt: TGTGCCAGCACCAAAGCGGGGGGGGAAGAGACCCAGTACTTC
d_gene: TRBD2
j_gene: TRBJ2-5
abundance: .
v_gene: TRBV12-3/TRBV12-4

CDR3aa: CSADPTGNYGYTF
CDR3nt: TGCAGTGCTGACCCGACGGGGAACTATGGCTACACCTTC
d_gene: .
j_gene: TRBJ1-2
abundance: few
v_gene: TRBV20-1

CDR3aa: CASSWSRGQGNTIYF
CDR3nt: TGTGCCAGCAGCTGGAGTAGGGGACAGGGAAACACCATATATTTT
d_gene: TRBD1
j_gene: TRBJ1-3
abundance: few
v_gene: TRBV7-2

CDR3aa: CASSTGSFLHF
CDR3nt: TGTGCCAGCAGCACAGGGTCGTTCCTCCACTTT
d_gene: .
j_gene: TRBJ1-6
abundance: .
v_gene: TRBV25-1

CDR3aa: CASSPRVVEKLFF
CDR3nt: TGTGCCAGCAGTCCTAGGGTAGTTGAAAAACTGTTTTTT
d_gene: .
j_gene: TRBJ1-4
abundance: few
v_gene: TRBV12-3/TRBV12-4

CDR3aa: CASSYFASANYGYTF
CDR3nt: TGTGCCAGCAGTTACTTCGCCTCAGCTAACTATGGCTACACCTTC
d_gene: .
j_gene: TRBJ1-2
abundance: few
v_gene: TRBV6-5

CDR3aa: CAISELIGTDTQYF
CDR3nt: TGTGCCATCAGTGAACTGATCGGCACAGATACGCAGTATTTT
d_gene: .
j_gene: TRBJ2-3
abundance: few
v_gene: TRBV10-3

CDR3aa: CAWSVGHEKLFF
CDR3nt: TGTGCCTGGAGTGTCGGCCATGAAAAACTGTTTTTT
d_gene: .
j_gene: TRBJ1-4
abundance: .
v_gene: TRBV30

CDR3aa: CASARQSREGLQETQYF
CDR3nt: TGCGCCAGCGCCAGACAGTCCCGGGAGGGATTACAAGAGACCCAGTACTTC
d_gene: TRBD2
j_gene: TRBJ2-5
abundance: few
v_gene: TRBV5-1

CDR3aa: CASSLLTEFTDTQYF
CDR3nt: TGTGCCAGCAGTCTCCTGACGGAGTTCACAGATACGCAGTATTTT
d_gene: .
j_gene: TRBJ2-3
abundance: .
v_gene: TRBV6-1

CDR3aa: CASSLEDRAGYGYTF
CDR3nt: TGTGCCAGCAGCTTAGAAGACAGGGCGGGCTATGGCTACACCTTC
d_gene: TRBD1
j_gene: TRBJ1-2
abundance: few
v_gene: TRBV7-2

CDR3aa: CAISRTGNQPQHF
CDR3nt: TGTGCCATCAGCAGGACAGGGAATCAGCCCCAGCATTTT
d_gene: TRBD1
j_gene: TRBJ1-5
abundance: .
v_gene: TRBV10-3

CDR3aa: CASTLEPQGGETQYF
CDR3nt: TGTGCCAGCACCCTAGAACCGCAGGGTGGGGAGACCCAGTACTTC
d_gene: .
j_gene: TRBJ2-5
abundance: few
v_gene: TRBV12-3/TRBV12-4

CDR3aa: CASSQVQSETQYF
CDR3nt: TGCGCCAGCAGCCAAGTCCAGTCGGAGACCCAGTACTTC
d_gene: .
j_gene: TRBJ2-5
abundance: few
v_gene: TRBV4-1